This T cell receptor (beta chain) was identified during a study of OX40 agonist ivuxolimab in advanced cancers. Study at large: People in dose escalation had one of these cancers: hepatocellular carcinoma, melanoma, renal cell or head and neck cancer.

Sequenced by immunoSEQ multiplex PCR; TCRdb stores in-frame clones only, minus some. The repertoire holds tens of thousands of clones, approximately 88% seen once, with 2.5% to 3% in the top ten. The CDR3 runs to 22 residues. The trim removed 0 bases at V and 0 bases at J, leaving 19 bases unmatched. Per germline, CDR1 KGHSH and CDR2 LQKENI. This chain connects TRBV18 to TRBJ1-3, with TRBD1 identical over 8 bases. This TCR was sampled from an adult with an advanced solid tumor such as melanoma, head and neck, liver or kidney cancer. This specimen consisted of CD4+ or CD8+ T cells sorted from blood, obtained in a trial of the OX40 agonist ivuxolimab. As DNA, the CDR3 is TGTGCCAGCTCACCACCGTCTCTATTCCAGGGGGCCCTACTTAGCTCTGGAAACACCATATATTTT. As protein: CASSPPSLFQGALLSSGNTIYF.